Here is one T cell receptor beta chain with its context. This clone turned up a few times. Its binding antigen is unknown. It has no much larger one-base neighbor in the sample; base qualities were not kept. The collaborating institutions used their own protocols to collect whole blood in K2EDTA tubes. For TCRbeta analysis, collaborators shipped samples in one of three forms: frozen whole blood, isolated PBMCs, or DNA extracted from either of those sample types. The data derive from a study of blood T cell repertoires in COVID-19 (dated by TCRdb to about 2020). In the study overall: Samples from collaborators originated in the United States, Italy and Spain and spanned both the acute and convalescent phases of COVID-19. The prospective study material was composed of cDNA or gDNA derived from T cells, B-cell-depleted T cells, or PBMCs. The repertoires were released in a freely available public database intended as a resource for research on the immune response to SARS-CoV-2. The dataset comprised deeply sampled blood TCRbeta repertoires from subjects exposed to, actively infected with, or recovered from COVID-19. The samples were drawn from the first 160 participants of the ongoing ImmuneRACE study and from 1,254 subjects provided by 6 global collaborators. A de-identified subject ID, COVID-19 status, age in years and sex were almost always included in the sample metadata. Where available, HLA class I and class II types were taken from metadata supplied by the sample provider and were not determined by assay-based typing. Points the paper makes about the study in general: The quantity of clinical and demographic metadata differed by source and by participant and was supplied without curation.

TCRbeta CDR3 regions were amplified from genomic DNA by means of the immunoSEQ Assay, a bias-controlled multiplex PCR. The study's processing was this. The number of nucleated cells in each sample was estimated by amplification of reference gene primers within the assay. Sequence reads were collapsed and filtered to measure the absolute abundance of every unique TCRbeta CDR3 rearrangement. Productive Simpson clonality was computed per sample as the square root of Simpson's diversity index over productive rearrangements. The clones in this table, taken by TCRdb from immuneACCESS, are in-frame only. Not every clone is retained; where verified, under half of the shortfall comes from an unresolved V gene, and the cause of the rest is unknown. For V, J and clone size, that table is used; D and trimming come from the DNA. For this sample the table gives some 83,000 clones, of which 84% were detected only once. Clones ranked in the top ten supply 3% to 4.5% of the sample.

CDR1 and CDR2 (SGDLS, YYNGEE) derive from the germline V gene. The CDR3, cysteine through phenylalanine, is 15 amino acids long. Here the CDR3 DNA is all that survives: 45 bases in frame from base 1. Trimming leaves V shorter by 0 bases and J shorter by 7 bases, with the junction holding 5 bases beyond the gene matches. The sample comprised peripheral blood. The rearrangement combines TRBV9 with TRBJ2-7; 12 junctional bases match TRBD1. This receptor was obtained from a man aged 50-59 years with acute or convalescent COVID-19. The CDR3 in this case is CASSVGGQGAGEQYF. The bases are TGTGCCAGCAGCGTAGGGGGACAGGGGGCAGGTGAGCAGTACTTC.